This T cell receptor beta chain was observed in a study of blood T cells in healthy people across ages. Overall study findings and caveats: Measured against age, TCR beta diversity per million T cells decreased in a roughly linear manner.

With a J-beta primer mix and a sample-barcoded 5' primer, a second PCR ran about 7 to 12 cycles. One entry per CDR3 protein results from TCRdb running MiXCR on the 5' RACE reads. The sample shows 910,000 or so distinct CDR3 sequences, 45% to 60% of them seen only once. CDR1 SGHTA and CDR2 FQGNSA come from the germline V gene. The CDR3 contains 12 residues. V was trimmed by 3 bases and J by 7 bases, leaving 8 bases between them. Per sample, extraction of total RNA gave at least 6 micrograms in every case. This clonotype was counted between two and nine times. Its antigen is unidentified. V usage is TRBV7-2 and J usage is TRBJ2-3, with no clear D. Sequenced: blood. The origin of this receptor is a woman aged 55-69 years in good health. CDR3 DNA: TGTGCCAGCAGCTTCGGAGTAAATACGCAGTATTTT. This sequence encodes CASSFGVNTQYF.